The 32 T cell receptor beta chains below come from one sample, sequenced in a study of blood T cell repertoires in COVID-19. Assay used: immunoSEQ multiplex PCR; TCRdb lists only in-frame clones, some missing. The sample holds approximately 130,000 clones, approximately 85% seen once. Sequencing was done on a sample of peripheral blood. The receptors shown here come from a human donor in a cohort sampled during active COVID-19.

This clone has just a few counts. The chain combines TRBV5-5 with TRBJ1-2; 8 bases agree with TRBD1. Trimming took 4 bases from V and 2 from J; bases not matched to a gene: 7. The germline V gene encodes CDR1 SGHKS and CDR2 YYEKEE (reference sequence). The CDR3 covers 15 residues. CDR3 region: CASSPRGPANYGYTF. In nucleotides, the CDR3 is TGTGCCAGCAGCCCCAGGGGGCCGGCGAACTATGGCTACACCTTC.

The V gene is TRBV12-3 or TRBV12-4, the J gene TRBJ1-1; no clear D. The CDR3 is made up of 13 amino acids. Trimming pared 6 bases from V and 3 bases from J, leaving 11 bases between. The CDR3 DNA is TGTGCCAGCAGCCGAGGGAGGTACACTGAAGCTTTCTTT. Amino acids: CASSRGRYTEAFF.

CDR3 DNA: TGTGCCAGCAGCCCCCTGACCGGGGGGGCCTTGGAGACCCAGTACTTC. Translation: CASSPLTGGALETQYF. The V gene is TRBV3-1 (or the pseudogene TRBV3-2), the J gene TRBJ2-5; 8 bases map to TRBD2. J was trimmed by 5 bases and V by 4 bases; bases with no gene match: 12. The CDR3 runs 16 residues. Germline CDR1 is LGHDT and CDR2 is YNNKEL (reference sequence).

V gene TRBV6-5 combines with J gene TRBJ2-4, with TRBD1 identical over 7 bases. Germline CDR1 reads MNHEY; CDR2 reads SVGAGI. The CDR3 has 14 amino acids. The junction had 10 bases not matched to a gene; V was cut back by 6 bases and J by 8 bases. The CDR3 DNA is TGTGCCAGCAGAAGACAGGGAAGTTCGGACATTCAGTACTTC. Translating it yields CASRRQGSSDIQYF.

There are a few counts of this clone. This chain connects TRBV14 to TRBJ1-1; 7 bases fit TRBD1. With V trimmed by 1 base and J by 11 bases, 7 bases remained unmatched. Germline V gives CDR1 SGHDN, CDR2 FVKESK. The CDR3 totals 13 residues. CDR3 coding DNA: TGTGCCAGCAGCCAAGGGACAGGATTGAAGGCTTTCTTT. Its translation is CASSQGTGLKAFF.

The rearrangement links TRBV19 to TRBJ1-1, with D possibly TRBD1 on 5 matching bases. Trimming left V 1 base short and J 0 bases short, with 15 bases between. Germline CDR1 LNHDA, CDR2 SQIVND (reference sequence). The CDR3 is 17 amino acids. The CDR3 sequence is CASSIVLGGRLNTEAFF. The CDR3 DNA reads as TGTGCCAGTAGTATAGTTCTGGGGGGAAGGTTGAACACTGAAGCTTTCTTT.

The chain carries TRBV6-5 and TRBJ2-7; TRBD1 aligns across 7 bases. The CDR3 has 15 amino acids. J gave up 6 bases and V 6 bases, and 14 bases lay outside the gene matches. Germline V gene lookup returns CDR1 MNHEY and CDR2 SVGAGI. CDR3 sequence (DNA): TGTGCCAGCAGAAACCTAGGGAGACAGGGAAGCGAGCAGTACTTC. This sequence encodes CASRNLGRQGSEQYF.

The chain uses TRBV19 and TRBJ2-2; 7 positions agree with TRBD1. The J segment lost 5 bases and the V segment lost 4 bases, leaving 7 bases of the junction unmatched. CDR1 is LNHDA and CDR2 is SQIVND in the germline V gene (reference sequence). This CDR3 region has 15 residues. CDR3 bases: TGTGCCAGTAGTACTGCCCAGACAGGGACCGGGGAGCTGTTTTTT. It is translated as CASSTAQTGTGELFF.

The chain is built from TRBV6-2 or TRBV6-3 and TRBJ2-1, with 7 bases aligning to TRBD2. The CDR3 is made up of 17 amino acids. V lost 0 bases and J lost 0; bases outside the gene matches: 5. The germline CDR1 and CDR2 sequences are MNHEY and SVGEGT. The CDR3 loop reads CASSYSGGVSSYNEQFF. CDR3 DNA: TGTGCCAGCAGTTACTCTGGGGGGGTAAGCTCCTACAATGAGCAGTTCTTC.

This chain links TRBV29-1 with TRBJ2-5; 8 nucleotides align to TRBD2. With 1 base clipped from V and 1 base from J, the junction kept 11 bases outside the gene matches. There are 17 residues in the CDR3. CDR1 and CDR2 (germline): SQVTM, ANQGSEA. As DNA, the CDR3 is TGCAGCGTTGAAGGAAGGGGGTCTAGCGGGCCCCAAGAGACCCAGTACTTC. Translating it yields CSVEGRGSSGPQETQYF.

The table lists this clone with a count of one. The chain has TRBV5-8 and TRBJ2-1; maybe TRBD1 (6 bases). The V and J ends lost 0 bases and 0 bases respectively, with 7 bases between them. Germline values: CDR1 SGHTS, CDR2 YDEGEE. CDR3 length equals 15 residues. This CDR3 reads CASSLGGRSYNEQFF. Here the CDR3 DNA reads TGTGCCAGCAGCTTGGGGGGGCGCTCCTACAATGAGCAGTTCTTC.

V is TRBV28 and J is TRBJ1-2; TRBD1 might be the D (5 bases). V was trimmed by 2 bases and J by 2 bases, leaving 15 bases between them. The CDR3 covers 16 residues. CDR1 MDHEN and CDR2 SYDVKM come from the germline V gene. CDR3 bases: TGTGCCAGCAGTTTAGTCTTAGGGGCCCTAAACTATGGCTACACCTTC. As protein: CASSLVLGALNYGYTF.

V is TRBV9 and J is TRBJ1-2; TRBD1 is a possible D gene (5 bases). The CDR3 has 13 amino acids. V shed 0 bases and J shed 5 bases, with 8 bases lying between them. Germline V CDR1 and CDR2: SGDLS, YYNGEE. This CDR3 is CASSVGGEYGYTF. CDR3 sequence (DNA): TGTGCCAGCAGCGTAGGGGGGGAATATGGCTACACCTTC. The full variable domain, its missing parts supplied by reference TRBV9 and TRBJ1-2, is DSGVTQTPKHLITATGQRVTLRCSPRSGDLSVYWYQQSLDQGLQFLIQYYNGEERAKGNILERFSAQQFPDLHSELNLSSLELGDSALYFCASSVGGEYGYTFGSGTRLTVV.

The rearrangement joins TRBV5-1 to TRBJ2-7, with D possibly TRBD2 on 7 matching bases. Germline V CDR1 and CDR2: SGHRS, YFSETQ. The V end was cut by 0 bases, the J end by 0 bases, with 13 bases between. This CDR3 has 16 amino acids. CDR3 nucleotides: TGCGCCAGCAGCTTGGCCGAGGGGGGGAGCTCCTACGAGCAGTACTTC. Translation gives CASSLAEGGSSYEQYF. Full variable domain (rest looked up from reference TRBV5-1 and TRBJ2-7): KAGVTQTPRYLIKTRGQQVTLSCSPISGHRSVSWYQQTPGQGLQFLFEYFSETQRNKGNFPGRFSGRQFSNSRSEMNVSTLELGDSALYLCASSLAEGGSSYEQYFGPGTRLTVT.

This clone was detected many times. The CDR3 region is CASSSGQPNQPQHF. For the CDR3, the DNA is TGTGCCAGCAGCTCGGGACAGCCCAATCAGCCCCAGCATTTT. This chain joins TRBV2 and TRBJ1-5; 7 bases align to TRBD1. CDR1 and CDR2 from the germline V gene are SNHLY and FYNNEI. Trimming took 6 bases from V and 3 from J; bases not matched to a gene: 5. The CDR3 spans 14 residues.

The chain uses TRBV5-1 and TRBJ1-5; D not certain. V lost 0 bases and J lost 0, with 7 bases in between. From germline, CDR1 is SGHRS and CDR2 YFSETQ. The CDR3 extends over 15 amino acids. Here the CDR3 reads CASSLGSSSNQPQHF. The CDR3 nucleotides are TGCGCCAGCAGCTTGGGCAGTTCTAGCAATCAGCCCCAGCATTTT.

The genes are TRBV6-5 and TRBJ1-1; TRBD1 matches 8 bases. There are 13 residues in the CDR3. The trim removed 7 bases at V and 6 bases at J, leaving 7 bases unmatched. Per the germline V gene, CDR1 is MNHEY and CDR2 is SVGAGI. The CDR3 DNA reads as TGTGCCAGCACCCGAACAGGGGGTGCTGAAGCTTTCTTT. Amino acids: CASTRTGGAEAFF.

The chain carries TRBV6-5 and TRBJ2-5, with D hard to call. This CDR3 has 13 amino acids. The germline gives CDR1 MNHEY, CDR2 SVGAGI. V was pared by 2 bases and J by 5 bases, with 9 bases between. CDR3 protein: CASSYAPRETQYF. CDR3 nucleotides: TGTGCCAGCAGTTACGCCCCGAGGGAGACCCAGTACTTC.

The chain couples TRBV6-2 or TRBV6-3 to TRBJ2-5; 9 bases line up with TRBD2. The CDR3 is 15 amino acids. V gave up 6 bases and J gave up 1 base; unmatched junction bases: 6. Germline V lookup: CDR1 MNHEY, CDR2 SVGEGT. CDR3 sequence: CASSRLAELQETQYF. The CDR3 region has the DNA TGTGCCAGCAGCAGACTAGCGGAGCTCCAAGAGACCCAGTACTTC.

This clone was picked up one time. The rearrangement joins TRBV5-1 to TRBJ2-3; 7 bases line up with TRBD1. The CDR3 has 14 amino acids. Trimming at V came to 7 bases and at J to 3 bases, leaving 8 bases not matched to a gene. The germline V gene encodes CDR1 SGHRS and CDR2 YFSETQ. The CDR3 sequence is CASQTQGETDTQYF. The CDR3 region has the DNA TGCGCCAGCCAGACCCAGGGGGAAACAGATACGCAGTATTTT.

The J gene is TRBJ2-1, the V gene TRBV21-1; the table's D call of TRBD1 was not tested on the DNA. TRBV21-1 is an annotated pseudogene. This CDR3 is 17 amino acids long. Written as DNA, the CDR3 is TGTGCCAGCAGCAAAGTAACTCCTCTCAGGGCATTCAATGAGCAGTTCTTC. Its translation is CASSKVTPLRAFNEQFF.

CDR3 nucleotide sequence: TGTGCCACCAGCAGAGCTCTCTACTCTAGCGGTAGCACAGATACGCAGTATTTT. Its translation: CATSRALYSSGSTDTQYF. J is TRBJ2-3 and V is TRBV15; 7 bases agree with TRBD2. Trimming cost V 1 base and J 0 bases; bases outside gene matches: 10. The length of the CDR3 is 18 residues. Germline V gives CDR1 LNHNV, CDR2 YYDKDF (reference sequence).

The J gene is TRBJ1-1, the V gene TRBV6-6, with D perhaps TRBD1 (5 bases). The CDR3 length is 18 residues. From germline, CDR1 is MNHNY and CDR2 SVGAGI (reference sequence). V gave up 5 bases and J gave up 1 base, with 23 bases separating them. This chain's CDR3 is CASSPPRDTGRANTEAFF. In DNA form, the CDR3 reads TGTGCCAGCAGTCCACCCCGCGATACAGGCAGGGCGAACACTGAAGCTTTCTTT.

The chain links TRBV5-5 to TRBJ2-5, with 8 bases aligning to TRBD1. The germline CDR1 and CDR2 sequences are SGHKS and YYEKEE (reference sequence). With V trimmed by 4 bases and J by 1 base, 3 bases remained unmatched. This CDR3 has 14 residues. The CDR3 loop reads CASSQTGAQETQYF. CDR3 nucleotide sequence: TGTGCCAGCAGCCAGACAGGGGCCCAAGAGACCCAGTACTTC.

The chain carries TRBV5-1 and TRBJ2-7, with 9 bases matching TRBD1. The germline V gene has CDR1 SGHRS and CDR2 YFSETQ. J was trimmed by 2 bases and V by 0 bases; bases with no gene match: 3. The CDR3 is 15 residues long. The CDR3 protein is CASSLETGGTYEQYF. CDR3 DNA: TGCGCCAGCAGCTTGGAGACAGGGGGTACCTACGAGCAGTACTTC.

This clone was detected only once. The CDR3 DNA follows: TGTGCCAGCAGCTTGGGACAGCTCCAAGAGACCCAGTACTTC. Translating it yields CASSLGQLQETQYF. V usage is TRBV5-4 and J usage is TRBJ2-5; D is perhaps TRBD1 (5 bases). The V gene lost 0 bases and the J gene lost 1 base, with 7 bases spanning the gap. The CDR3 is 14 amino acids. The germline V gene has CDR1 SGHNT and CDR2 YYREEE (reference sequence).

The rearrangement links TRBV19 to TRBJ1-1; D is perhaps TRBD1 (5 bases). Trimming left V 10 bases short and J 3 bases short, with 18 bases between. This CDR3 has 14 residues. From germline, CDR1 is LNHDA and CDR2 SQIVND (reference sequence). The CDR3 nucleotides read TGTGCCACCACAGACCGACAGTACGACACTGAAGCTTTCTTT. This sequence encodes CATTDRQYDTEAFF.

The CDR3 bases are TGCGCCAGCAGTGAGTCGGCTTGGACTAGCGGGGGCAATGAGCAGTTCTTC. Translated, it gives CASSESAWTSGGNEQFF. The J gene is TRBJ2-1, the V gene TRBV10-1, with 13 bases lining up with TRBD2. V gave up 0 bases and J gave up 6 bases; unmatched junction bases: 5. Germline V gene sequence: CDR1 WNHNN, CDR2 SYGVQD (reference sequence). The CDR3 has 17 residues.

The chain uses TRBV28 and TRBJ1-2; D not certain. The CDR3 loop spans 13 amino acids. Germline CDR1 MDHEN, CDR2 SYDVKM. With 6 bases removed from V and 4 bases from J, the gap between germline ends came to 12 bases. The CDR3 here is CASRRAKVYGYTF. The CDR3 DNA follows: TGTGCCAGCAGGCGGGCCAAGGTCTATGGCTACACCTTC.

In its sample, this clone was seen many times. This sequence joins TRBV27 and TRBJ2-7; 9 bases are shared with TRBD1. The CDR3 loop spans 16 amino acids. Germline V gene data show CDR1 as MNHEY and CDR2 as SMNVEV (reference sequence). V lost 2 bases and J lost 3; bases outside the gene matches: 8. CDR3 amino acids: CASSLHLRDRDYEQYF. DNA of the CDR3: TGTGCCAGCAGTTTACACCTCCGGGACAGGGACTACGAGCAGTACTTC.

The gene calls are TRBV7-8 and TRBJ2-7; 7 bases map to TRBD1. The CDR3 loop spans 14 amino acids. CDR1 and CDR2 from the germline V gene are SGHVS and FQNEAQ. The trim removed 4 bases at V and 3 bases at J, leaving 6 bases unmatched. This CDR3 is CASSSRDRGYEQYF. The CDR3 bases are TGTGCCAGCAGCTCCCGGGACAGAGGCTACGAGCAGTACTTC.

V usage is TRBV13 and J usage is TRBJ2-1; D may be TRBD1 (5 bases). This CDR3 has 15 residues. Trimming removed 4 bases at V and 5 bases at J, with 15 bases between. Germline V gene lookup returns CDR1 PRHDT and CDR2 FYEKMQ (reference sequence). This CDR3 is CASSSLFGADNEQFF. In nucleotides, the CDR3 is TGTGCCAGCAGCTCTCTTTTTGGGGCGGACAATGAGCAGTTCTTC.